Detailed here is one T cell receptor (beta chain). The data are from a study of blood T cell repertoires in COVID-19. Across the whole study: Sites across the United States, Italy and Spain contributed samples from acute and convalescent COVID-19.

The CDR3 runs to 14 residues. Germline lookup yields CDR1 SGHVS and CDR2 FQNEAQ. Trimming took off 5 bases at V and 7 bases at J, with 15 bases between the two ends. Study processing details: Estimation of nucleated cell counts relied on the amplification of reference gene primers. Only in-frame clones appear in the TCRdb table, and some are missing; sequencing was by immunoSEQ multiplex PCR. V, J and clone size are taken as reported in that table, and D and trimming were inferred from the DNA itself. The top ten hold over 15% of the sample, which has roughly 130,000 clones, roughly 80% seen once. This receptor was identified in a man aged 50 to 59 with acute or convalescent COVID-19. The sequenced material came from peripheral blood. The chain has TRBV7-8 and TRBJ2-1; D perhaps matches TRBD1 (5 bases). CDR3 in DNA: TGTGCCAGCAGCCCGGACACCCTAGGGAATGAGCAGTTCTTC. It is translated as CASSPDTLGNEQFF.